This TCR beta chain was obtained from a study of T cells in Graves' hyperthyroidism and ophthalmopathy. Study results and caveats: Among clonotypes expanded in thyroid above 0.001, most were also found in blood.

This clonotype was detected ten times or more. Its antigen remains unknown. Stability of Graves' hyperthyroidism was defined as absent ophthalmopathy progression within 18 months. Exclusions: uncontrolled infection, other autoimmune disease, pregnancy, lactation. What was amplified from RNA transcripts were TCR beta CDR3 regions. Researchers ran a first-round RT-PCR on the TCR CDR3 using the HTBI primer set. One entry per CDR3 protein results from TCRdb running MiXCR on the multiplex PCR reads. The sample contains 550,000 to 650,000 distinct CDR3 sequences, 14% of which appear only once. The V and J ends lost 5 bases and 0 bases respectively, with 17 bases between them. The CDR3 loop spans 16 amino acids. The germline CDR1 and CDR2 sequences are SGHTA and FQGNSA.

The chain couples TRBV7-2 to TRBJ2-7; the D gene is possibly TRBD2 (5 bases). The sequence derives from a woman aged 40 to 50 with Graves' hyperthyroidism. Sequencing input: blood. The CDR3 nucleotides are TGTGCCAGCAGCCCAGACTACAACACCCACTCCTACGAGCAGTACTTC. This encodes CASSPDYNTHSYEQYF.